What follows are 16 T cell receptor beta chains derived from one specimen sequenced in a study of blood T cell repertoires in COVID-19. Clones were read by immunoSEQ multiplex PCR, and TCRdb kept only the in-frame ones, dropping some. Of approximately 240,000 clones in the sample, around 90% were seen once. Sequencing was performed on peripheral blood. These receptors all stem from a man aged 30 to 45 with COVID-19, enrolled during active disease.

The chain uses TRBV5-6 and TRBJ1-5, with D perhaps TRBD1 (5 bases). This CDR3 region has 15 residues. Germline V gene lookup returns CDR1 SGHDT and CDR2 YYEEEE. V was trimmed by 1 base and J by 3 bases, leaving 11 bases between them. The DNA for the CDR3 is TGTGCCAGCAGCTTGAGCAAGGGGTTCAATCAGCCCCAGCATTTT. Protein: CASSLSKGFNQPQHF. The variable domain in full, with the rest retrieved from reference TRBV5-6 and TRBJ1-5, is DAGVTQSPTHLIKTRGQQVTLRCSPKSGHDTVSWYQQALGQGPQFIFQYYEEEERQRGNFPDRFSGHQFPNYSSELNVNALLLGDSALYLCASSLSKGFNQPQHFGDGTRLSIL.

The chain carries TRBV2 and TRBJ2-1; D perhaps matches TRBD1 (5 bases). V gave up 4 bases and J gave up 1 base, with 8 bases separating them. The CDR3 runs 14 residues. Germline-derived CDR1 and CDR2 are SNHLY and FYNNEI. The CDR3 sequence: CASSGGGSYNEQFF. The CDR3 coding sequence is TGTGCCAGCAGTGGGGGCGGATCCTACAATGAGCAGTTCTTC.

The V and J genes are TRBV5-1 and TRBJ1-2; D unresolved. V was trimmed by 1 base and J by 3 bases, leaving 13 bases between them. In germline, CDR1 is SGHRS, CDR2 YFSETQ. The CDR3 covers 15 residues. The CDR3 bases are TGCGCCAGCAGCTTGAATCCATTAACGGACTATGGCTACACCTTC. It is translated as CASSLNPLTDYGYTF.

J is TRBJ2-3 and V is TRBV7-2; TRBD2 matches 11 bases. CDR3 length equals 15 residues. V was pared by 5 bases and J by 3 bases, with 4 bases of the junction left unmatched. CDR1 is SGHTA and CDR2 is FQGNSA in the germline V gene. The CDR3 loop is CASSATSGVTDTQYF. DNA of the CDR3: TGTGCCAGCAGCGCGACTAGCGGGGTGACAGATACGCAGTATTTT.

V and J are TRBV4-1 and TRBJ1-1; D uncertain. V gave up 1 base and J gave up 1 base, with 16 bases separating them. There are 17 residues in the CDR3. Germline values: CDR1 MGHRA, CDR2 YSYEKL. The CDR3 sequence is CASSQVGSIRGNTEAFF. In nucleotides, the CDR3 is TGCGCCAGCAGCCAAGTCGGGTCAATCCGGGGGAACACTGAAGCTTTCTTT.

The genes are TRBV5-1 and TRBJ1-2; 9 positions agree with TRBD1. The V gene's germline CDR1 is SGHRS and CDR2 YFSETQ. The CDR3 has 13 amino acids. The junction had 3 bases not matched to a gene; V was cut back by 1 base and J by 8 bases. The CDR3 coding sequence is TGCGCCAGCAGCTTGACAGGGGGCGCCGGCTACACCTTC. Its protein product is CASSLTGGAGYTF.

The chain uses TRBV3-1 (or the pseudogene TRBV3-2) and TRBJ1-1, with 7 bases fitting TRBD1. Germline V lookup: CDR1 LGHDT, CDR2 YNNKEL (reference sequence). The V gene end was trimmed by 0 bases and the J gene end by 10 bases; junction bases not matched to a gene: 11. The CDR3 has 15 residues. The CDR3 DNA reads as TGTGCCAGCAGCCAAGATCCCGTGGAGGGGGCGGGAGCTTTCTTT. Its protein product is CASSQDPVEGAGAFF.

In this sample, this clone turned up once. Sequence at one end of the junction differs from germline and may be a read error. The J gene is TRBJ2-6, the V gene TRBV5-4, with D possibly being TRBD1 (5 bases). Per the germline V gene, CDR1 is SGHNT and CDR2 is YYREEE (reference sequence). This CDR3 has 15 amino acids. The CDR3 protein is CASSLGLSGANVLTF. CDR3 nucleotides: TGTGCCAGCAGTTTGGGGCTCTCTGGGGCCAACGTCCTGACTTTC.

The rearrangement links TRBV5-1 to TRBJ2-7, with TRBD2 identical over 10 bases. This CDR3 contains 15 residues. From germline, CDR1 is SGHRS and CDR2 YFSETQ. After removal of 4 bases from V and 4 bases from J, the junction contained 8 bases not matched to a gene. The CDR3 DNA reads as TGCGCCAGCAGCCCCCAAGCGGGGGGGCGTTACGAGCAGTACTTC. Translated: CASSPQAGGRYEQYF.

The V and J genes are TRBV29-1 and TRBJ2-7; D is unclear. Trimming shortened V by 4 bases and J by 3 bases, and 7 bases separated the two germline ends. The CDR3 has 11 amino acids. The germline V gene has CDR1 SQVTM and CDR2 ANQGSEA. This CDR3 is CSVGGSYEQYF. The CDR3 coding sequence is TGCAGCGTTGGTGGTAGCTACGAGCAGTACTTC.

This sequence joins TRBV18 and TRBJ2-5; TRBD1 might be the D (6 bases). CDR3 size: 15 residues. Germline loops: CDR1 KGHSH, CDR2 LQKENI. V lost 4 bases and J lost 1, with 13 bases in between. This CDR3 reads CASSLSTGSQETQYF. CDR3 DNA sequence: TGTGCCAGCTCACTATCTACAGGGAGCCAAGAGACCCAGTACTTC.

CDR3 coding DNA: TGTGCCAGCGGCGGACGGGAGAACACTGAAGCTTTCTTT. Its protein product is CASGGRENTEAFF. The chain combines TRBV21-1 with TRBJ1-1. TRBV21-1 is flagged as a pseudogene. This CDR3 has 13 residues.

The V call is TRBV7-9, the J call TRBJ2-7; perhaps TRBD2 as D (5 bases). V lost 1 base and J lost 5, with 9 bases in between. This CDR3 contains 13 residues. Germline CDR1 and CDR2: SEHNR and FQNEAQ (reference sequence). In DNA, the CDR3 is TGTGCCAGCAGCTTAGGTCCGCGGGACGAGCAGTACTTC. Amino acids: CASSLGPRDEQYF.

This clone is a singleton in its sample. This chain links TRBV5-1 with TRBJ2-5; 7 nucleotides align to TRBD1. V shed 5 bases, J shed 2 bases, and the junction held 0 bases outside the gene matches. This CDR3 contains 12 residues. Germline values: CDR1 SGHRS, CDR2 YFSETQ. CDR3 region: CASRQGQETQYF. CDR3 sequence (DNA): TGCGCCAGCAGACAGGGGCAAGAGACCCAGTACTTC.

The chain joins TRBV12-5 to TRBJ2-1; TRBD2 is a possible D gene (7 bases). The CDR3 totals 14 residues. V lost 7 bases and J lost 8, with 18 bases in between. The V gene's germline CDR1 is LGHNT and CDR2 FRNRAP. The CDR3, as DNA: TGTGCTAGTGCCCGGGGAGGGGGGGGCCATGAGCAGTTCTTC. Amino acid sequence: CASARGGGGHEQFF.

The chain recombines TRBV5-1 with TRBJ1-2; possibly TRBD1 for D (6 bases). Germline-derived CDR1 and CDR2 are SGHRS and YFSETQ. V was pared by 4 bases and J by 4 bases, with 14 bases between. The CDR3 is 14 residues long. The CDR3 is CASSLGQLSYGYTF. The CDR3 bases are TGCGCCAGCAGCCTAGGACAGCTTAGCTATGGCTACACCTTC.